This T cell receptor beta chain is drawn from a study of blood T cell repertoires in COVID-19. Here immunoSEQ multiplex PCR was the method, and the copy in TCRdb shows in-frame clones only, minus some. The table lists roughly 170,000 clones, about 85% of them singletons. CDR1 and CDR2 from the germline V gene are SGHTA and FQGTGA. V lost 4 bases and J lost 1, with 13 bases in between. This CDR3 is built from 16 residues. This sequence originates from a man between 60 and 75 years old with acute or convalescent COVID-19. Sequenced: peripheral blood. The genes are TRBV7-3 and TRBJ2-2; D is possibly TRBD2 (6 bases). The CDR3 here is CASSYLASENTGELFF. The CDR3 region has the DNA TGTGCCAGCAGCTACCTGGCTAGCGAGAACACCGGGGAGCTGTTTTTT.